The text below deals with one T cell receptor beta chain. Its target is not known. CD45RA+ naive and CD45RA-negative memory subsets were separated from CD4+ cells. TCRdb keeps only in-frame clones here, not all; method: immunoSEQ multiplex PCR. Of 2 million to 2.5 million clones in the sample, around 95% were seen once. The data belong to a study of shared clonotypes between healthy human individuals. Overall study findings and caveats: Clonotype sharing among donors, it was expected, would be affected by sequencing depth.

Germline CDR1 reads MNHEY; CDR2 reads SVGAGI. V shed 5 bases and J 7 bases; nucleotides not matched to a gene: 4. The CDR3 consists of 12 residues. V is TRBV6-5 and J is TRBJ1-1; 7 nucleotides line up with TRBD1. The TCR was taken from a man aged 18 to 35 in good health. Sequencing used naive CD4+ T cells sorted from blood. The subset: CD45RA+ positively selected. The CDR3 DNA is TGTGCCAGCAGTCGGGACAGAGGTGAAGCTTTCTTT. It translates to CASSRDRGEAFF.